These 5 T cell receptor beta chains came from one sample sequenced in a study of Ad26.COV2.S vaccination and SARS-CoV-2 variants. Treatment indicated: over 15 received Ad26.COV2.S at low or high dose, single or two shots; several received placebo; per-sample allocation not given. After the first vaccine or placebo injection, samples were drawn on day 63. The data were produced by immunoSEQ multiplex PCR, yet TCRdb's version contains in-frame clones alone and is incomplete. The sample has 380,000 or so clones; roughly four fifths are singletons. Source: peripheral blood, taken in a trial of Ad26.COV2.S vaccine versus placebo. Receptors were obtained from a person between 18 and 60 years old who received the Ad26.COV2.S COVID-19 vaccine or a placebo.

This clone was counted between two and nine times. This rearrangement joins TRBV2 to TRBJ1-2, with D unclear. V was cut by 3 bases and J by 4 bases, with 15 bases left in between. The germline CDR1 and CDR2 sequences are SNHLY and FYNNEI. This CDR3 contains 15 residues. The CDR3 coding sequence is TGTGCCAGCAGTGATCTGGGCGCCGTAGTCTATGGCTACACCTTC. Protein: CASSDLGAVVYGYTF.

The CDR3 here is CASRPRDSLPLEAFF. CDR3 bases: TGTGCCAGCAGACCCCGGGACAGTCTCCCATTGGAAGCTTTCTTT. This chain joins TRBV13 and TRBJ1-1; 7 nucleotides match TRBD1. The CDR3 is 15 amino acids. Germline V gene data show CDR1 as PRHDT and CDR2 as FYEKMQ (reference sequence). V was clipped by 6 bases and J by 8 bases; unmatched bases: 15.

V usage is TRBV6-5 and J usage is TRBJ2-5; the match to TRBD2 covers 9 bases. CDR3 length equals 16 residues. In germline, CDR1 is MNHEY, CDR2 SVGAGI. V shed 2 bases and J 4 bases; nucleotides not matched to a gene: 8. The CDR3 sequence is CASSYGLAGLGETQYF. CDR3 nucleotide sequence: TGTGCCAGCAGTTACGGCCTAGCGGGGCTTGGAGAGACCCAGTACTTC.

The chain uses TRBV7-2 and TRBJ2-1; TRBD2 aligns across 7 bases. V lost 2 bases and J lost 9; bases outside the gene matches: 10. CDR3 length: 15 residues. Per the germline V gene, CDR1 is SGHTA and CDR2 is FQGNSA. CDR3 amino acids: CASSLTLGSGGEQFF. CDR3 bases: TGTGCCAGCAGCTTAACATTGGGTTCGGGAGGTGAGCAGTTCTTC.

The chain recombines TRBV5-1 with TRBJ1-1; no definite D call. There are 13 residues in the CDR3. Germline V lookup: CDR1 SGHRS, CDR2 YFSETQ. Trimming removed 3 bases from V and 3 bases from J, with 9 bases in between. The CDR3 DNA sequence: TGCGCCAGCAGCTACACCACGGACACTGAAGCTTTCTTT. This encodes CASSYTTDTEAFF.